This TCR beta chain appears in the sequencing data of a study of Ad26.COV2.S vaccination and SARS-CoV-2 variants. The repertoire was sequenced with immunoSEQ multiplex PCR; TCRdb's copy has only in-frame clones and lacks some. The data contain some 370,000 clones, roughly four fifths of them singletons. Sample treatment: some 19 received Ad26.COV2.S at low or high dose, single or two shots; 5 received placebo; per-sample allocation not given. Collection of samples fell on day 63 after the first vaccine or placebo injection. CDR1 and CDR2 (germline): SGHRS, YFSETQ. The J segment lost 10 bases and the V segment lost 4 bases, leaving 15 bases of the junction unmatched. The CDR3 runs to 15 residues.

Sequences were derived from peripheral blood, sampled in a trial of Ad26.COV2.S vaccine versus placebo. The chain links TRBV5-1 to TRBJ1-1; 8 bases align to TRBD1. The source is a person aged 18-60 years who received the Ad26.COV2.S COVID-19 vaccine or a placebo. CDR3: CASSRGGQATIGAFF. The DNA for the CDR3 is TGCGCCAGCAGCCGTGGGGGACAGGCGACTATAGGAGCTTTCTTT.